Given below is one T cell receptor (beta chain) in context. Its antigen is as yet unknown. This record comes from a study of CD8 T cells in ankylosing spondylitis. TCRdb used MiXCR to reprocess the 5' RACE reads, holding one entry per CDR3 protein. In the table there are around 770,000 distinct CDR3 sequences, about 20% of which are singletons. Broader study findings: In synovial fluid and blood from reactive arthritis, some motif variants were previously reported. A motif in TCR beta, a set of about eight highly homologous variants, appeared characteristic of ankylosing spondylitis blood. CD8+ by phenotype, disease-linked clones were relatively rare in peripheral blood.

Germline trimming cut 7 bases from V and 7 bases from J; bases unmatched to any gene: 4. CDR3 size: 13 residues. Germline CDR1 reads MNHEY; CDR2 reads SVGEGT. This sequence joins TRBV6-2 or TRBV6-3 and TRBJ2-1; 10 nucleotides line up with TRBD2. The origin of this receptor is a male donor with ankylosing spondylitis. Sample: blood, either unsorted or a sorted T cell fraction (not recorded which). CDR3 region: CASTRTSGNEQFF. For the CDR3, the DNA is TGTGCCAGCACCCGGACTAGCGGAAATGAGCAGTTCTTC.